This T cell receptor (beta chain) came from a study of blood T cell repertoires in COVID-19. Study-level background: Samples taken during acute and convalescent COVID-19 were collected in the United States, Italy and Spain. T cells, B-cell-depleted T cells, or PBMCs supplied cDNA or gDNA.

Looked up from germline, CDR1 is LNHDA and CDR2 is SQIVND (reference sequence). V was pared by 5 bases and J by 0 bases, with 11 bases between. The CDR3 contains 15 residues. Per the authors' pipeline: Estimation of nucleated cell counts relied on the amplification of reference gene primers. Some clones are missing from TCRdb's copy, which holds only in-frame ones; the method was immunoSEQ multiplex PCR. The V and J calls and clone size were taken over from that table, and D and trimming were inferred from the DNA. The table records roughly 85,000 clones, just over 85% of them present only once. Source material: peripheral blood. The TCR originated in a man aged 50 or older with active or convalescent COVID-19. V usage is TRBV19 and J usage is TRBJ1-3; D is uncertain. The CDR3: CASSPSVSSGNTIYF. For the CDR3, the DNA is TGTGCCAGTAGTCCCTCGGTCTCCTCTGGAAACACCATATATTTT.